This T cell receptor (beta chain) was obtained from a study of response to subunit inactivated influenza vaccine. The V end was cut by 6 bases, the J end by 7 bases, with 19 bases between. Germline CDR1 MNHNS, CDR2 SASEGT. This CDR3 comprises 14 residues. TCRdb ran MiXCR on the RT-PCR reads and lists one entry per CDR3 protein. The sample lists just under 550,000 distinct CDR3 sequences, under 25% occurring once. This sample also belongs to another study, concerning T cells expressing NK-cell markers. In that study: Synthesis of TCR beta cDNA relied on 5'RACE template switching carrying UMIs. The share of CD8+ T cells held by dominant NKG2C+ clonotypes was roughly 1.0-8% in roughly 6 donors.

The starting material was CD4+ T cells sorted from PBMCs, obtained 12 days after vaccination. The clonotype comes from a man in his forties or fifties who received an inactivated influenza vaccine. V gene TRBV6-1 combines with J gene TRBJ2-7, with TRBD1 as a possible D gene (6 bases). The CDR3 region is CASSPGHYPTEQYF. Here the CDR3 DNA reads TGTGCCAGCAGCCCGGGACACTACCCTACGGAGCAGTACTTC.